This record concerns one T cell receptor (beta chain) sequence. Reverse transcription of extracted RNA yielded cDNA, which provided the sequencing template. Measured with immunoSEQ multiplex PCR; TCRdb has only the in-frame clones, and not every one. This table holds roughly 250,000 clones, 50% to 75% found once. CDR3 length: 14 amino acids. Germline V CDR1 and CDR2: MNHEY, SMNVEV (reference sequence). The V and J ends lost 3 bases and 2 bases respectively, with 9 bases between them. Treatment noted: oral pan-JAK inhibitor, 5-10 mg twice daily. This specimen comes from a study of CD8+ T cells in alopecia areata.

This TCR was recovered from a human donor with alopecia areata. Sample: CD4+ T cells sorted from blood, taken at week 52, from a patient treated with tofacitinib. The chain carries TRBV27 and TRBJ2-3, with D uncertain. The CDR3 loop is CASSLGRTTDTQYF. As DNA, the CDR3 is TGTGCCAGCAGTTTGGGCAGAACCACAGATACGCAGTATTTT.